This is a list of T cell receptor beta chains from one sample in a study of T cell clones after liver transplantation. TCRdb keeps only in-frame clones here, not all; method: immunoSEQ multiplex PCR. The repertoire holds roughly 120,000 clones, with about nine tenths as singletons. Here the sequenced sample was CD4+ T cells from blood, taken 12 months after liver transplant. The receptor source for this set is a human patient who received a liver transplant. A share of the T cells may be of graft donor origin. Each CDR3 is given with its conserved first and last residue. Fields, in order: CDR3 protein, CDR3 DNA, D gene, CDR3 length, J gene, clone size, V gene. A D gene is named only where the DNA matches it firmly. Part of the rows lack a size; the others show once, few, many or a class for expanded clones.

CDR3aa: CASSPGTSSGNTIYF
CDR3nt: TGTGCCAGCAGCCCCGGGACGTCGTCTGGAAACACCATATATTTT
d_gene: NA
len: 15
j_gene: TRBJ1-3
abundance: NA
v_gene: TRBV7-8

CDR3aa: CASSPGTSEFYNEQFF
CDR3nt: TGCGCCAGCAGCCCGGGGACTAGCGAATTCTACAATGAGCAGTTCTTC
d_gene: TRBD2
len: 16
j_gene: TRBJ2-1
abundance: NA
v_gene: TRBV5-1

CDR3aa: CASSTGITDTQYF
CDR3nt: TGTGCCAGCAGTACAGGGATCACAGATACGCAGTATTTT
d_gene: NA
len: 13
j_gene: TRBJ2-3
abundance: NA
v_gene: TRBV2

CDR3aa: CASSLGGGAGRDTQYF
CDR3nt: TGTGCCAGCAGTTTAGGAGGAGGGGCAGGCCGGGATACGCAGTATTTT
d_gene: NA
len: 16
j_gene: TRBJ2-3
abundance: NA
v_gene: TRBV28

CDR3aa: CASSPDRLYTEAFF
CDR3nt: TGTGCCAGCAGCCCGGACAGACTTTACACTGAAGCTTTCTTT
d_gene: NA
len: 14
j_gene: TRBJ1-1
abundance: NA
v_gene: TRBV5-6

CDR3aa: CASTLGVKYEAFF
CDR3nt: TGTGCCAGCACCCTAGGGGTAAAGTATGAAGCTTTCTTT
d_gene: NA
len: 13
j_gene: TRBJ1-1
abundance: once
v_gene: TRBV28

CDR3aa: CASSMRGAGFHNEQFF
CDR3nt: TGTGCCAGTAGTATGAGGGGAGCGGGATTTCACAATGAGCAGTTCTTC
d_gene: TRBD2
len: 16
j_gene: TRBJ2-1
abundance: NA
v_gene: TRBV19

CDR3aa: CATRGQGSAEAFF
CDR3nt: TGTGCCACCAGGGGACAGGGTAGCGCTGAAGCTTTCTTT
d_gene: TRBD1
len: 13
j_gene: TRBJ1-1
abundance: once
v_gene: TRBV15

CDR3aa: CASRDRGVYGYTF
CDR3nt: TGTGCCAGCAGAGACAGGGGGGTCTATGGCTACACCTTC
d_gene: TRBD1
len: 13
j_gene: TRBJ1-2
abundance: NA
v_gene: TRBV6-1

CDR3aa: CASSQGGDEQFF
CDR3nt: TGTGCCAGCAGCCAGGGGGGTGATGAGCAGTTCTTC
d_gene: NA
len: 12
j_gene: TRBJ2-1
abundance: NA
v_gene: TRBV2

CDR3aa: CASSPTSGSGYEQYF
CDR3nt: TGTGCCAGCAGCCCAACTAGCGGGAGTGGCTACGAGCAGTACTTC
d_gene: TRBD2
len: 15
j_gene: TRBJ2-7
abundance: once
v_gene: TRBV6-6

CDR3aa: CASSYGQFSYEQYF
CDR3nt: TGTGCCAGCAGTTACGGACAGTTCTCCTACGAGCAGTACTTC
d_gene: NA
len: 14
j_gene: TRBJ2-7
abundance: NA
v_gene: TRBV6-6

CDR3aa: CASSDGTSGTETQYF
CDR3nt: TGCGCCAGCAGTGACGGGACTAGCGGGACGGAGACCCAGTACTTC
d_gene: TRBD2
len: 15
j_gene: TRBJ2-5
abundance: NA
v_gene: TRBV5-1

CDR3aa: CASSTGGFADGYTF
CDR3nt: TGTGCCAGCAGCACTGGGGGTTTCGCTGACGGCTACACCTTC
d_gene: NA
len: 14
j_gene: TRBJ1-2
abundance: NA
v_gene: TRBV5-5

CDR3aa: CASSVSGLAGVADTQYF
CDR3nt: TGTGCCAGTAGTGTATCGGGACTAGCGGGGGTAGCAGATACGCAGTATTTT
d_gene: TRBD2
len: 17
j_gene: TRBJ2-3
abundance: NA
v_gene: TRBV19

CDR3aa: CASSLAGTGGANGYTF
CDR3nt: TGCGCCAGCAGCTTGGCCGGGACAGGGGGCGCGAATGGCTACACCTTC
d_gene: TRBD1
len: 16
j_gene: TRBJ1-2
abundance: NA
v_gene: TRBV5-1

CDR3aa: CASSLARDLQETQYF
CDR3nt: TGTGCCAGCAGCTTAGCCCGGGATCTACAAGAGACCCAGTACTTC
d_gene: NA
len: 15
j_gene: TRBJ2-5
abundance: NA
v_gene: TRBV7-8

CDR3aa: CAWTRLRNEQFF
CDR3nt: TGTGCCTGGACCCGACTACGCAATGAGCAGTTCTTC
d_gene: NA
len: 12
j_gene: TRBJ2-1
abundance: NA
v_gene: TRBV30

CDR3aa: CAISGQGDNQPQHF
CDR3nt: TGTGCCATCAGTGGCCAGGGTGACAATCAGCCCCAGCATTTT
d_gene: NA
len: 14
j_gene: TRBJ1-5
abundance: NA
v_gene: TRBV10-3

CDR3aa: CASSATSVSTDTQYF
CDR3nt: TGTGCCAGCAGCGCTACTAGCGTTAGCACAGATACGCAGTATTTT
d_gene: TRBD2
len: 15
j_gene: TRBJ2-3
abundance: NA
v_gene: TRBV5-6

CDR3aa: CASSLAAGSNYGYTF
CDR3nt: TGTGCCAGCAGCTTGGCGGCAGGGTCTAACTATGGCTACACCTTC
d_gene: NA
len: 15
j_gene: TRBJ1-2
abundance: NA
v_gene: TRBV5-6

CDR3aa: CASSLGIGSQGEETQYF
CDR3nt: TGTGCCAGCAGCTTAGGGATCGGAAGCCAGGGAGAAGAGACCCAGTACTTC
d_gene: NA
len: 17
j_gene: TRBJ2-5
abundance: NA
v_gene: TRBV7-6

CDR3aa: CSVEDQVSGANVLTF
CDR3nt: TGCAGCGTTGAAGATCAGGTATCCGGGGCCAACGTCCTGACTTTC
d_gene: NA
len: 15
j_gene: TRBJ2-6
abundance: once
v_gene: TRBV29-1

CDR3aa: CASSDGTGETQYF
CDR3nt: TGTGCCAGCAGTGATGGGACAGGGGAGACCCAGTACTTC
d_gene: TRBD1
len: 13
j_gene: TRBJ2-5
abundance: NA
v_gene: TRBV2

CDR3aa: CASSPSRWYQETQYF
CDR3nt: TGTGCCAGCTCACCTAGCCGCTGGTACCAAGAGACCCAGTACTTC
d_gene: NA
len: 15
j_gene: TRBJ2-5
abundance: NA
v_gene: TRBV18

CDR3aa: CASRPLRSSYNEQFF
CDR3nt: TGTGCCAGCCGACCTCTTCGCAGCTCCTACAATGAGCAGTTCTTC
d_gene: NA
len: 15
j_gene: TRBJ2-1
abundance: NA
v_gene: TRBV27

CDR3aa: CASSFGDRREKLFF
CDR3nt: TGTGCCAGCAGTTTTGGCGATCGGAGGGAAAAACTGTTTTTT
d_gene: NA
len: 14
j_gene: TRBJ1-4
abundance: NA
v_gene: TRBV28

CDR3aa: CASSGNIYNEQFF
CDR3nt: TGTGCCAGCAGTGGAAATATCTACAATGAGCAGTTCTTC
d_gene: NA
len: 13
j_gene: TRBJ2-1
abundance: NA
v_gene: TRBV25-1

CDR3aa: CASSGSNTGELFF
CDR3nt: TGTGCCAGTTCCGGAAGTAACACCGGGGAGCTGTTTTTT
d_gene: NA
len: 13
j_gene: TRBJ2-2
abundance: NA
v_gene: TRBV4-2

CDR3aa: CASNFGLVDTEAFF
CDR3nt: TGTGCCAGTAACTTCGGGCTAGTTGACACTGAAGCTTTCTTT
d_gene: NA
len: 14
j_gene: TRBJ1-1
abundance: NA
v_gene: TRBV19

CDR3aa: CASSVTGGSRETQYF
CDR3nt: TGTGCCAGCAGCGTAACGGGAGGGTCAAGAGAGACCCAGTACTTC
d_gene: TRBD2
len: 15
j_gene: TRBJ2-5
abundance: NA
v_gene: TRBV9

CDR3aa: CASSEELAGAGELFF
CDR3nt: TGTGCCAGCAGTGAGGAGCTAGCCGGGGCCGGGGAGCTGTTTTTT
d_gene: NA
len: 15
j_gene: TRBJ2-2
abundance: NA
v_gene: TRBV2

CDR3aa: CASSLGLAGGGDEQFF
CDR3nt: TGTGCCAGCAGCTTGGGACTAGCGGGAGGGGGCGATGAGCAGTTCTTC
d_gene: TRBD2
len: 16
j_gene: TRBJ2-1
abundance: NA
v_gene: TRBV5-4

CDR3aa: CASSIHWVSGNTIYF
CDR3nt: TGTGCCAGCAGTATACACTGGGTTTCTGGAAACACCATATATTTT
d_gene: NA
len: 15
j_gene: TRBJ1-3
abundance: NA
v_gene: TRBV6-1

CDR3aa: CASSQDRTGGGEQFF
CDR3nt: TGTGCCAGCAGCCAAGATAGGACGGGCGGCGGTGAGCAGTTCTTC
d_gene: NA
len: 15
j_gene: TRBJ2-1
abundance: NA
v_gene: TRBV11-2

CDR3aa: CASSQTGAIGGTDTQYF
CDR3nt: TGTGCCAGCAGCCAAACCGGGGCCATAGGAGGCACAGATACGCAGTATTTT
d_gene: NA
len: 17
j_gene: TRBJ2-3
abundance: NA
v_gene: TRBV4-2

CDR3aa: CASSLTGGYNEQFF
CDR3nt: TGTGCCAGCAGCTTAACAGGGGGCTACAATGAGCAGTTCTTC
d_gene: NA
len: 14
j_gene: TRBJ2-1
abundance: NA
v_gene: TRBV7-3

CDR3aa: CASGLESNTEAFF
CDR3nt: TGTGCTAGTGGTTTGGAGAGCAACACTGAAGCTTTCTTT
d_gene: NA
len: 13
j_gene: TRBJ1-1
abundance: NA
v_gene: TRBV12-5

CDR3aa: CASSLRLGPGNNEQFF
CDR3nt: TGTGCCAGCAGCTTGCGTCTGGGACCGGGGAACAATGAGCAGTTCTTC
d_gene: NA
len: 16
j_gene: TRBJ2-1
abundance: once
v_gene: TRBV7-3

CDR3aa: CASSLTATYEQYF
CDR3nt: TGTGCCAGCAGTTTAACAGCTACCTACGAGCAGTACTTC
d_gene: NA
len: 13
j_gene: TRBJ2-7
abundance: NA
v_gene: TRBV27

CDR3aa: CASRRTGENYGYTF
CDR3nt: TGTGCCAGCAGGCGAACCGGGGAGAACTATGGCTACACCTTC
d_gene: NA
len: 14
j_gene: TRBJ1-2
abundance: NA
v_gene: TRBV6-5

CDR3aa: CASSGGGTSYEQYF
CDR3nt: TGTGCCAGCTCAGGCGGCGGGACCTCCTACGAGCAGTACTTC
d_gene: NA
len: 14
j_gene: TRBJ2-7
abundance: NA
v_gene: TRBV27

CDR3aa: CASSFRQGKTGELFF
CDR3nt: TGTGCCAGCAGCTTCCGACAGGGGAAAACCGGGGAGCTGTTTTTT
d_gene: TRBD1
len: 15
j_gene: TRBJ2-2
abundance: few
v_gene: TRBV7-8

CDR3aa: CASSLDRRNEKLFF
CDR3nt: TGTGCCAGCAGCTTGGACAGGCGTAATGAAAAACTGTTTTTT
d_gene: TRBD1
len: 14
j_gene: TRBJ1-4
abundance: once
v_gene: TRBV7-8

CDR3aa: CASRPSGGRYEQYF
CDR3nt: TGTGCCAGCAGACCTAGCGGGGGCCGTTACGAGCAGTACTTC
d_gene: TRBD2
len: 14
j_gene: TRBJ2-7
abundance: NA
v_gene: TRBV2

CDR3aa: CASSTHRGTNTEAFF
CDR3nt: TGTGCCAGCAGCACCCACCGGGGTACGAACACTGAAGCTTTCTTT
d_gene: NA
len: 15
j_gene: TRBJ1-1
abundance: once
v_gene: TRBV11-3

CDR3aa: CASSGRDPANTGELFF
CDR3nt: TGCGCCAGCAGCGGCCGGGACCCCGCGAACACCGGGGAGCTGTTTTTT
d_gene: NA
len: 16
j_gene: TRBJ2-2
abundance: NA
v_gene: TRBV5-1

CDR3aa: CASSLGHRGQFYGYTF
CDR3nt: TGTGCCAGCAGTTTAGGGCACAGGGGGCAGTTCTATGGCTACACCTTC
d_gene: TRBD1
len: 16
j_gene: TRBJ1-2
abundance: NA
v_gene: TRBV28

CDR3aa: CASSLGHTQYF
CDR3nt: TGTGCCAGCAGCTTAGGACATACGCAGTATTTT
d_gene: NA
len: 11
j_gene: TRBJ2-3
abundance: NA
v_gene: TRBV11-3

CDR3aa: CASSPLGGGPHEQYF
CDR3nt: TGTGCCAGCAGCCCACTCGGGGGAGGGCCCCACGAGCAGTACTTC
d_gene: TRBD2
len: 15
j_gene: TRBJ2-7
abundance: few
v_gene: TRBV11-3

CDR3aa: CSVSRGLAGGPINEQFF
CDR3nt: TGCAGCGTGTCAAGGGGACTAGCGGGAGGCCCAATCAATGAGCAGTTCTTC
d_gene: TRBD2
len: 17
j_gene: TRBJ2-1
abundance: NA
v_gene: TRBV29-1

CDR3aa: CASRFGQGAPGGEQYF
CDR3nt: TGTGCCAGCAGATTCGGACAGGGAGCCCCGGGGGGCGAGCAGTACTTC
d_gene: NA
len: 16
j_gene: TRBJ2-7
abundance: NA
v_gene: TRBV2

CDR3aa: CASSDVPETQYF
CDR3nt: TGTGCCAGCAGTGACGTACCAGAGACCCAGTACTTC
d_gene: NA
len: 12
j_gene: TRBJ2-5
abundance: NA
v_gene: TRBV2

CDR3aa: CASSTGVPASEQFF
CDR3nt: TGCGCCAGCAGCACAGGTGTCCCAGCGAGTGAGCAGTTCTTC
d_gene: NA
len: 14
j_gene: TRBJ2-1
abundance: NA
v_gene: TRBV5-1

CDR3aa: CSVRTSGGTDTQYF
CDR3nt: TGCAGCGTACGGACTAGCGGGGGCACAGATACGCAGTATTTT
d_gene: TRBD2
len: 14
j_gene: TRBJ2-3
abundance: NA
v_gene: TRBV29-1